This TCR beta chain was observed in a study of vaccination effects on CD4 cells after COVID-19. Study-wide results and caveats: Substantial clonal contraction characterized both infection- and vaccine-induced clones late after vaccination.

This CDR3 spans 13 amino acids. V lost 4 bases and J 2 bases, leaving 8 bases between the germline ends. Germline assignment: CDR1 LGHDT and CDR2 YNNKEL (reference sequence). The data were produced by immunoSEQ multiplex PCR, yet TCRdb's version contains in-frame clones alone and is incomplete. The table includes some 29,000 clones, 65% to 75% detected once. This clone came up a few times. Its specificity is unknown. After expansion with viral peptide pools in the ViraFEST assay, antigen-specific CD4+ T cells were sequenced. An approximately ten-day culture period preceded the isolation of CD4+ T cells. Two-dose vaccination with either BNT162b2 or mRNA-1273 was given to the participants. In the vaccine recipients, nucleocapsid antibodies were negative and there was no prior SARS-CoV-2 infection. Cultures of a few million PBMC per well contained about 10 IU/ml IL-2 plus 10 ug/ml peptides.

This clonotype was obtained from a human donor who received a COVID-19 vaccine. The V and J genes are TRBV3-1 (or the pseudogene TRBV3-2) and TRBJ1-2; no clear D. The source was CD4+ T cells from PBMCs cultured with HCoV-OC43 spike peptides, collected after COVID-19 vaccination. The subset was: HCoV-OC43 spike overlapping peptide pool stimulation. This CDR3 reads CASSPDSNYGYTF. The DNA of the CDR3 is TGTGCCAGCAGCCCCGATAGCAACTATGGCTACACCTTC.